This entry describes one TCR beta chain. In the PCR, 60 Vbeta and 13 Jbeta primers were used. Sequencing used immunoSEQ multiplex PCR; TCRdb keeps in-frame clones, though not all of them. The table shows tens of thousands of clones, with 70% occurring only once. This specimen comes from a study of cytomegalovirus exposure and HLA in healthy donors. Germline assignment: CDR1 SGHRS and CDR2 YFSETQ. Trimming took 4 bases from V and 1 from J; bases not matched to a gene: 4. CDR3 size: 14 residues. The material sequenced was PBMCs. The receptor comes from a woman aged 55-69 years in good health and CMV-seropositive. The chain has TRBV5-1 and TRBJ1-1; 7 bases are a match to TRBD1. The CDR3 loop reads CASSRGTENTEAFF. Here the CDR3 DNA reads TGCGCCAGCAGCCGCGGGACAGAGAACACTGAAGCTTTCTTT.